This T cell receptor beta chain is drawn from a study of radiotherapy plus CTLA-4 blockade in lung cancer. The V gene's germline CDR1 is SGHDN and CDR2 FVKESK. Germline trimming cut 4 bases from V and 3 bases from J; bases unmatched to any gene: 4. The CDR3 sequence is 15 residues long. Assay used: immunoSEQ multiplex PCR; TCRdb lists only in-frame clones, some missing. This table has about 59,000 clones, approximately 82% appearing once. This chain joins TRBV14 and TRBJ2-3; 10 bases agree with TRBD2. The clonotype was recovered from a human donor with non-small cell lung cancer whose response to radiotherapy plus ipilimumab could not be evaluated. The starting material was peripheral blood, obtained from a patient treated with radiotherapy plus ipilimumab. The CDR3 DNA reads TGTGCCAGCAGCCGTGGGACTAGCGAAACAGATACGCAGTATTTT. Its translation: CASSRGTSETDTQYF.